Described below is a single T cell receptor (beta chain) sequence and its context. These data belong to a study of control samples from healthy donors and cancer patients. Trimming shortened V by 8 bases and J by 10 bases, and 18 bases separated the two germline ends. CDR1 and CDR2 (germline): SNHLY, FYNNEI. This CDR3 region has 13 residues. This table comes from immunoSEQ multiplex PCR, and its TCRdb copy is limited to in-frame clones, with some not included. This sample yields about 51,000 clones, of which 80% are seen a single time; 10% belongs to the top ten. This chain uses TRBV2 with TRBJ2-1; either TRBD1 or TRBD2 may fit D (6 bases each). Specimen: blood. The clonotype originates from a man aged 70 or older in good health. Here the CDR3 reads CASLRGLVGEQFF. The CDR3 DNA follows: TGTGCCAGCCTACGGGGGCTGGTAGGCGAGCAGTTCTTC.